These T cell receptor beta chains were read from a single sample in a study of T cells in Graves' hyperthyroidism and ophthalmopathy. In TCRdb, the multiplex PCR reads were re-called with MiXCR into one record per CDR3 protein. In the table there are 490,000 or so distinct CDR3 sequences, approximately 16% of which are singletons. Sequences were obtained from blood. These TCRs come from a woman younger than 45 with Graves' ophthalmopathy. Both conserved end residues are part of each CDR3. The D gene is left open where the match is weak. The listing skips clone size in some rows; elsewhere it reads once, few, many or a size class.

>many|TRBV20-1|-|TRBJ2-5
TGCAGTGCTAGAGATCCCAGGGGAGTGGAGACCCAGTACTTC
CSARDPRGVETQYF
>many|TRBV27|-|TRBJ2-1
TGTGCCAGCAGTTTAGGGGACAACCCCTACAATGAGCAGTTCTTC
CASSLGDNPYNEQFF
>many|TRBV2|-|TRBJ1-4
TGTGCCAGCACCCTTAATGAAAAACTGTTTTTT
CASTLNEKLFF
>few|TRBV12-3/TRBV12-4|-|TRBJ1-6
TGTGCCAGCAGTTTAGGCGGGGCGAGGAGGACACCCCTCCACTTT
CASSLGGARRTPLHF
>many|TRBV28|-|TRBJ1-5
TGTGCCAGCAGGACAGTAAGGGACCGCTTCAATCAGCCCCAGCATTTT
CASRTVRDRFNQPQHF
>-|TRBV11-2|TRBD1|TRBJ1-2
TGTGCCAGCAGGGGACAGGTGTCTGACTATGGCTACACCTTC
CASRGQVSDYGYTF
>-|TRBV6-1|-|TRBJ1-6
TGTGCCAGCAGTGAAGTGACCTCCGGTCGTTCACCCCTCCACTTT
CASSEVTSGRSPLHF
>-|TRBV7-3|-|TRBJ2-6
TGTGCCAGCAGCGTGCAGGAAAACGTCCTGACTTTC
CASSVQENVLTF
>many|TRBV5-1|-|TRBJ2-1
TGCGCCAGCAGCTTTGACGGCCTTTCCTACAATGAGCAGTTCTTC
CASSFDGLSYNEQFF
>few|TRBV5-4|TRBD2|TRBJ2-7
TGTGCCAGCAGCCCCGGGACTAGCGGGAGGCCCGACTACGAGCAGTACTTC
CASSPGTSGRPDYEQYF
>-|TRBV6-5|-|TRBJ2-5
TGTGCCAGCAGTTACGACGGGGGGCCCCAAGGGACCCAGTACTTC
CASSYDGGPQGTQYF
>-|TRBV19|-|TRBJ1-5
TGTGCCAGTAATAAAGGGTCGCGGGGAGGGCAGCCCCAGCATTTT
CASNKGSRGGQPQHF
>few|TRBV28|-|TRBJ1-4
TGTGCCAGCAGTTTACGCAGGCCGAAACTGTTTTTT
CASSLRRPKLFF
>-|TRBV20-1|-|TRBJ2-1
TGCAGTGCTACTCAGGGGAAGAGCTCCTACAATGAGCAGTTCTTC
CSATQGKSSYNEQFF
>many|TRBV11-2|TRBD1|TRBJ2-7
TGTGCCAGCAGCTGGGACAGGGGTACGGAGCAGTACTTC
CASSWDRGTEQYF
>many|TRBV7-2|-|TRBJ2-3
TGTGCCAGCAGCTTAGACCCTAGCACAGATACGCAGTATTTT
CASSLDPSTDTQYF
>-|TRBV6-6|-|TRBJ1-2
TGTGCCAGCAGTTATTCGGGGGCCCGCTGGGGCTACACCTTC
CASSYSGARWGYTF
>few|TRBV9|-|TRBJ2-1
TGTGCCAGCAGCATCGAAACAGCTTACAATGAGCAGTTCTTC
CASSIETAYNEQFF
>-|TRBV7-8|TRBD2|TRBJ2-3
TGTGCCAGCAGCGCTCTAGCGGGAGCTATAGATACGCAGTATTTT
CASSALAGAIDTQYF
>many|TRBV28|-|TRBJ2-4
TGTGCCAGCAGTCACAGGACCGTCATGGCCAAAAACATTCAGTACTTC
CASSHRTVMAKNIQYF
>few|TRBV9|TRBD2|TRBJ2-1
TGTGCCAGCAGCGTAGACGGAGGACTAGTATTAGGGCGTGAGCAGTTCTTC
CASSVDGGLVLGREQFF
>many|TRBV5-1|-|TRBJ2-7
TGCGCCAGCAGCCGGGACCAGACCTACGAGCAGTACTTC
CASSRDQTYEQYF
>few|TRBV7-8|-|TRBJ1-5
TGTGCCAGCAGCTTGGGCCTTAGGACTCGGCCCCAGCATTTT
CASSLGLRTRPQHF
>-|TRBV6-1|TRBD1|TRBJ2-1
TGTGCCAGCAGTCGGGACAGCGGTTTTGAGCAGTTCTTC
CASSRDSGFEQFF
>many|TRBV28|-|TRBJ1-2
TGTGCCAGCAAATCAGGGGATAGTAGGAATGGCTACACCTTC
CASKSGDSRNGYTF
>many|TRBV11-1|-|TRBJ2-7
TGTGCCAGCAGTCCCGTCTCGGGTAGCGGATTCTCCTACGAGCAGTACTTC
CASSPVSGSGFSYEQYF
>few|TRBV24-1|-|TRBJ2-1
TGTGCCACCAGGGGCCTATACTACAATGAGCAGTTCTTC
CATRGLYYNEQFF
>-|TRBV6-1|TRBD2|TRBJ2-1
TGTGCCAGCAGGCGGACTAGCGGGGATTTCGGTGAGCAGTTCTTC
CASRRTSGDFGEQFF
>-|TRBV29-1|-|TRBJ2-7
TGCAGCGTTGAGCAGTTGTGGGACGAATCCTACGAGCAGTACTTC
CSVEQLWDESYEQYF
>few|TRBV15|-|TRBJ2-3
TGTGCCACCAGCAGACAGGGAAGCGCAGATACGCAGTATTTT
CATSRQGSADTQYF
>few|TRBV20-1|-|TRBJ2-5
TGCAGTGCTAGACAATACCTCGTTGGGGCAGCCCTTAGGGGGGGCCAGTACTTC
CSARQYLVGAALRGGQYF
>few|TRBV12-3/TRBV12-4|-|TRBJ2-7
TGTGCCAGCAGTTCCCTCGGGGTAGCTACCTACGAGCAGTACTTC
CASSSLGVATYEQYF
>many|TRBV28|TRBD2|TRBJ2-1
TGTGCCAGCAGTTTGATATCGGGGGGAGCATACAATGAGCAGTTCTTC
CASSLISGGAYNEQFF
>many|TRBV6-2/TRBV6-3|-|TRBJ2-5
TGTGCCAGCAGTTACTCGGGGGAAGCGGGGACCCAGTACTTC
CASSYSGEAGTQYF
>-|TRBV6-1|TRBD2|TRBJ2-3
TGTGCCAGCAGGCTAGCGGGTACAGATACGCAGTATTTT
CASRLAGTDTQYF
>many|TRBV28|-|TRBJ1-5
TGTGCCAGCAGTTCTACAGGGCTACCTAATCAGCCCCAGCATTTT
CASSSTGLPNQPQHF
>few|TRBV2|TRBD2|TRBJ2-7
TGTGCCAGCAGTTATCGGGGGGAGTACGAGCAGTACTTC
CASSYRGEYEQYF
>few|TRBV7-2|TRBD2|TRBJ2-5
TGTGCCAGCAGCTCGGTAGCGGGAGTGGGTGAGACCCAGTACTTC
CASSSVAGVGETQYF
>many|TRBV24-1|-|TRBJ1-2
TGTGCCACCAGTGATGCGACCGGGACACCGTCCTATGGCTACACCTTC
CATSDATGTPSYGYTF
>few|TRBV20-1|TRBD2|TRBJ2-7
TGCAGTGCTAGAGATCCGGGAGGGCCCTACGTGCAGTACTTC
CSARDPGGPYVQYF
>many|TRBV2|TRBD1|TRBJ1-1
TGTGCCAGCAGTGAAGCGCAGGGGACAGCCAGTTTCTACACTGAAGCTTTCTTT
CASSEAQGTASFYTEAFF
>-|TRBV2|TRBD1|TRBJ2-7
TGTGCCAGCAGCCGAAGGACAGGGGCCTACGAGCAGTACTTC
CASSRRTGAYEQYF
>-|TRBV9|-|TRBJ2-7
TGTGCCAGCAGCCAAGATATAGGACAGAGGGAGCAGTACTTC
CASSQDIGQREQYF
>-|TRBV6-1|-|TRBJ2-2
TGTGCCAGCAGTTCCCCGCGGCGGACAAACACCGGGGAGCTGTTTTTT
CASSSPRRTNTGELFF
>many|TRBV2|TRBD2|TRBJ2-1
TGTGCCAGCAGTGAAGCGGGGCCTAGCGGCCACAATGAGCAGTTCTTC
CASSEAGPSGHNEQFF
>few|TRBV27|-|TRBJ2-7
TGTGCCATCAGTCCGGGACGAGAGGTCGAGCAGTACTTC
CAISPGREVEQYF
>many|TRBV18|-|TRBJ2-1
TGTGCCAGCTCACCAGCGAGGGAGAATGAGCAGTTCTTC
CASSPARENEQFF
>-|TRBV10-1|-|TRBJ1-1
TGCGCCTCCGGCCCCACCTTCACGAACACTGAAGCTTTCTTT
CASGPTFTNTEAFF
>few|TRBV2|-|TRBJ1-2
TGTGCCAGCGAGGGGGGCGAGGGCTATGGCTACACCTTC
CASEGGEGYGYTF
>many|TRBV5-5|TRBD1|TRBJ2-7
TGTGCCAGCAGCTTGCTGGACAGGCTGATTTACGAGCAGTACTTC
CASSLLDRLIYEQYF
>many|TRBV3-1|-|TRBJ2-5
TGTGCCAGCAGCCCTAGGAGGGCCCAAGAGACCCAGTACTTC
CASSPRRAQETQYF
>-|TRBV20-1|TRBD2|TRBJ2-7
TGCAGTGCTACAGCGGGAGGGGGAAGCTACGAGCAGTACTTC
CSATAGGGSYEQYF
>-|TRBV5-5|-|TRBJ1-4
TGTGCCAGCAGCTTGGGTGGTGGCAGGGTAGATGAAAAACTGTTTTTT
CASSLGGGRVDEKLFF
>-|TRBV18|TRBD2|TRBJ2-6
TGTGCCAGCCCGCGGGGGACTAGCGGGAAGGAAGGGGCCAACGTCCTGACTTTC
CASPRGTSGKEGANVLTF
>many|TRBV28|-|TRBJ2-3
TGTGCCAGCAGTGGGGGGTTTTCAGATACGCAGTATTTT
CASSGGFSDTQYF